The entry below describes one TCR beta chain. The antigen remains undetermined. This entry is derived from a study of T cell clones after liver transplantation. Study conclusions and caveats: A larger donor-reactive than third-party decline suggested partial antigen-specific deletion. In two subjects, few donor cells limited the measurable donor-reactive repertoire. Small, mixed patient groups and varying post-transplant times limit these conclusions.

Germline CDR1 reads MDHEN; CDR2 reads SYDVKM. There are 15 residues in the CDR3. V lost 4 bases to trimming and J lost 5 bases; unmatched junction nucleotides: 6. TCRdb keeps only in-frame clones here, not all; method: immunoSEQ multiplex PCR. The sample includes about 70,000 clones, 75% to 85% of them seen just once. This sequence was found in a human patient who received a liver transplant. Some T cells may possibly be graft donor cells. J is TRBJ1-5 and V is TRBV28; TRBD1 matches 9 bases. The input for sequencing was CD4+ T cells from blood, taken 12 months after liver transplant. CDR3 sequence (DNA): TGTGCCAGCAGTTCCTCCGGGACAGGGTATCAGCCCCAGCATTTT. Translation gives CASSSSGTGYQPQHF.